This T cell receptor beta chain emerged from a study of blood T cell repertoires in COVID-19. The length of the CDR3 is 14 residues. Germline V gives CDR1 SGHRS, CDR2 YFSETQ. Trimming shortened V by 4 bases and J by 3 bases, and 10 bases separated the two germline ends. Profiling relied on immunoSEQ multiplex PCR, and the TCRdb table lists in-frame clones only, not all of them. The sample has tens of thousands of clones; approximately 90% are singletons. Sequences were obtained from peripheral blood. This chain uses TRBV5-1 with TRBJ1-4, with D perhaps TRBD1 (5 bases). The TCR comes from a human donor in a cohort sampled during active COVID-19. In DNA, the CDR3 is TGCGCCAGCAGCCCCCGGGGGTCTAATGAAAAACTGTTTTTT. Protein product: CASSPRGSNEKLFF.